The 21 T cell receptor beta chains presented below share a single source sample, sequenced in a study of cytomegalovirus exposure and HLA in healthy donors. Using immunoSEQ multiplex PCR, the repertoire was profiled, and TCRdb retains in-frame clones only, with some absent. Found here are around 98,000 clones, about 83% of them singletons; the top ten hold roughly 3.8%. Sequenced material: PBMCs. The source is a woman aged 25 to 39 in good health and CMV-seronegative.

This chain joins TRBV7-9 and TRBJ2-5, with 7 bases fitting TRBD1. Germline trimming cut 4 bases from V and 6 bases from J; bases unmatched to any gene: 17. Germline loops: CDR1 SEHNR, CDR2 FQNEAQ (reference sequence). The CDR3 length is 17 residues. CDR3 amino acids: CASSYAARMRQGKTQYF. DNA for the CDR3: TGTGCCAGCAGCTACGCCGCTCGAATGAGACAGGGAAAGACCCAGTACTTC.

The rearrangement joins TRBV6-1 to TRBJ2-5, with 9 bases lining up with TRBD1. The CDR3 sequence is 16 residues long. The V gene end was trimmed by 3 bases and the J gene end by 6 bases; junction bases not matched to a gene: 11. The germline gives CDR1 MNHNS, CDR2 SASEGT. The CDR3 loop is CASSDPLRDRAKTQYF. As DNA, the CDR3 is TGTGCCAGCAGTGACCCCCTTAGGGACAGGGCGAAGACCCAGTACTTC.

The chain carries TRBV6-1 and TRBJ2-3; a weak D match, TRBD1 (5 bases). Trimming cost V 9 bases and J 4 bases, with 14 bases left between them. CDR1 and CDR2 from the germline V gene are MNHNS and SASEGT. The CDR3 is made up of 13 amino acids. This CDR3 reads CASPPEGADTQYF. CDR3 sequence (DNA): TGTGCCAGTCCTCCCGAAGGGGCAGATACGCAGTATTTT.

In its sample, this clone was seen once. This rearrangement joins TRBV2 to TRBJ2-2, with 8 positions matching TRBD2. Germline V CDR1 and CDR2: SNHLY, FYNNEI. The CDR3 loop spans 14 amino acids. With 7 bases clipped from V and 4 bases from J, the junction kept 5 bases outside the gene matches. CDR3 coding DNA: TGTGCCAGCACACTAGCGGAGAGCACCGGGGAGCTGTTTTTT. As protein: CASTLAESTGELFF.

CDR3 DNA sequence: TGTGCCAGCTCACCCCTACAGGGGGCGCATACCGGGGAGCTGTTTTTT. As protein: CASSPLQGAHTGELFF. The V gene is TRBV18, the J gene TRBJ2-2, with 9 positions matching TRBD1. V gave up 3 bases and J gave up 5 bases; unmatched junction bases: 7. From germline, CDR1 is KGHSH and CDR2 LQKENI. There are 16 residues in the CDR3.

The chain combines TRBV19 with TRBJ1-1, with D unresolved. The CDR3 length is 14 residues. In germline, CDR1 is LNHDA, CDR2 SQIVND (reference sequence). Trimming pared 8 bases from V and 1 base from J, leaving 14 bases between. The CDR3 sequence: CASCAGSWNTEAFF. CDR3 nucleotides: TGTGCCAGTTGTGCGGGGTCATGGAACACTGAAGCTTTCTTT.

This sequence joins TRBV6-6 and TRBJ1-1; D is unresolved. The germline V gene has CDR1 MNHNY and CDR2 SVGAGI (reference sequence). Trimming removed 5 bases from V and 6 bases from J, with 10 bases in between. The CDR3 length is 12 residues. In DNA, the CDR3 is TGTGCCAGCAGTCCCTCCGGTGCTGAAGCTTTCTTT. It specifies CASSPSGAEAFF.

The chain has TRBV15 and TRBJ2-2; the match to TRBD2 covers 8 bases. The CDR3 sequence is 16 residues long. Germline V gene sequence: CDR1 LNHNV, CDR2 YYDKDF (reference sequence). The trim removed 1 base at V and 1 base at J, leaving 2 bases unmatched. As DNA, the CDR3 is TGTGCCACCAGCAGAGCACTAGCGGAGAACACCGGGGAGCTGTTTTTT. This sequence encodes CATSRALAENTGELFF.

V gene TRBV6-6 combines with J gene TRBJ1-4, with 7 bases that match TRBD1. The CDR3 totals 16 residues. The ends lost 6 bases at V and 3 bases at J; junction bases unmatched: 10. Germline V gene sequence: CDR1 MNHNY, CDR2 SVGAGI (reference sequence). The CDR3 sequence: CASSPDRATANEKLFF. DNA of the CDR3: TGTGCCAGCAGCCCCGACAGGGCTACGGCTAATGAAAAACTGTTTTTT.

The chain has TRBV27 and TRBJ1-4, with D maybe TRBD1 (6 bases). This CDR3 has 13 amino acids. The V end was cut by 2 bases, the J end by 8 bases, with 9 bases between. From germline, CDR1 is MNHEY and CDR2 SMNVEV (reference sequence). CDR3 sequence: CASSLQGLEKLFF. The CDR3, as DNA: TGTGCCAGCAGTTTACAGGGGTTGGAAAAACTGTTTTTT.

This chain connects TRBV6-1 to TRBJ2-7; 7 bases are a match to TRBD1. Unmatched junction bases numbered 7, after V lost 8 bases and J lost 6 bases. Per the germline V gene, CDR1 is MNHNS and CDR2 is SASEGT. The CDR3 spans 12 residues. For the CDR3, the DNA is TGTGCCAGCCGTACAGGGGTGGGCGAGCAGTACTTC. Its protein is CASRTGVGEQYF.

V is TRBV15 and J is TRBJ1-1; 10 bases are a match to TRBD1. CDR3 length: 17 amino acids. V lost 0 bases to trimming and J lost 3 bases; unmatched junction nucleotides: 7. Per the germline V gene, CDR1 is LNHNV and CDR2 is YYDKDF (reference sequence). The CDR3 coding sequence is TGTGCCACCAGCAGAGATCGGGCAGGGACAGGGGACACTGAAGCTTTCTTT. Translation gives CATSRDRAGTGDTEAFF. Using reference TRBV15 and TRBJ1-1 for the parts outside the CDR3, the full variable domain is DAMVIQNPRYQVTQFGKPVTLSCSQTLNHNVMYWYQQKSSQAPKLLFHYYDKDFNNEADTPDNFQSRRPNTSFCFLDIRSPGLGDTAMYLCATSRDRAGTGDTEAFFGQGTRLTVV.

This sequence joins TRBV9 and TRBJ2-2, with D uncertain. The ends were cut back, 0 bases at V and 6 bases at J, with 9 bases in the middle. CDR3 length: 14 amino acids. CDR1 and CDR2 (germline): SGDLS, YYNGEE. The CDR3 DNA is TGTGCCAGCAGCGTAGGAGGCCCGGCCGGGGAGCTGTTTTTT. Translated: CASSVGGPAGELFF.

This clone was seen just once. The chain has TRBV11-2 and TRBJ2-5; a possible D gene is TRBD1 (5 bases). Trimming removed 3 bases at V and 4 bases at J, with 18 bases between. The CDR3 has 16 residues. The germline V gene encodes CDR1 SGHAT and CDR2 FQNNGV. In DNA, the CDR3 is TGTGCCAGCAGCTTGGGTCCCCCAGGGTTGGGAGAGACCCAGTACTTC. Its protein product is CASSLGPPGLGETQYF.

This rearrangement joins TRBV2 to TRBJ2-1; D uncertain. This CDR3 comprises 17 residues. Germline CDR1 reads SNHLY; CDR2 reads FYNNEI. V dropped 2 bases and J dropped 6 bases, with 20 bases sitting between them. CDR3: CASSENRLPPGGNEQFF. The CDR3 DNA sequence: TGTGCCAGCAGTGAAAATAGACTCCCGCCTGGTGGCAATGAGCAGTTCTTC.

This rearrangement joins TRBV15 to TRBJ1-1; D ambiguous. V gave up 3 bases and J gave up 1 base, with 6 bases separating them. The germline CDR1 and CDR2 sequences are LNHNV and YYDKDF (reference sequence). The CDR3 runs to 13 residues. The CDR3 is CATSREWNTEAFF. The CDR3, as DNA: TGTGCCACCAGCAGGGAGTGGAACACTGAAGCTTTCTTT.

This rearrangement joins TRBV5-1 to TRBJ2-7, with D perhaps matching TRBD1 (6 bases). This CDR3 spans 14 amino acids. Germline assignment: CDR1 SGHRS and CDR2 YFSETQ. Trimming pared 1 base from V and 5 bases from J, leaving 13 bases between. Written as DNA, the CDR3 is TGCGCCAGCAGCTTGAGGGGGATGGTGGACGAGCAGTACTTC. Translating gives CASSLRGMVDEQYF.

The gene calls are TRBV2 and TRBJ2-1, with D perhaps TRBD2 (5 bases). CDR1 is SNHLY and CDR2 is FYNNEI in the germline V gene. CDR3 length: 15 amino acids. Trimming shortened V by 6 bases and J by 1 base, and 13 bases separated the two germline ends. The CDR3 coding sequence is TGTGCCAGCAGATCGGAGGCACAGTCCTACAATGAGCAGTTCTTC. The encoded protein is CASRSEAQSYNEQFF.

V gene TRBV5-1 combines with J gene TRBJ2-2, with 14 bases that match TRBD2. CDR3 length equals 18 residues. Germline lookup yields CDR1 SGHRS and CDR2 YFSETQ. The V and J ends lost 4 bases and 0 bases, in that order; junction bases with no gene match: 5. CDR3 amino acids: CASSTRLAGGPNTGELFF. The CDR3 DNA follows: TGCGCCAGCAGCACTAGACTAGCGGGAGGGCCGAACACCGGGGAGCTGTTTTTT.

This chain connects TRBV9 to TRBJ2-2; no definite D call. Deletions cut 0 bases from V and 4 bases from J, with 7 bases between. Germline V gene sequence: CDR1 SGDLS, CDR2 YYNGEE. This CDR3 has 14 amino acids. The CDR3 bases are TGTGCCAGCAGCGTAGTACCAGGCACCGGGGAGCTGTTTTTT. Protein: CASSVVPGTGELFF.

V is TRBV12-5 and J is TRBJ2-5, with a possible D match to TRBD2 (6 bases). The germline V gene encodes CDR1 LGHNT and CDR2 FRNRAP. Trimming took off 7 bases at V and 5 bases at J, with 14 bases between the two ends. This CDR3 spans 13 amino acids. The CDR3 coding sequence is TGTGCTAGTGCCCGCGGGGCCTTGGAGACCCAGTACTTC. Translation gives CASARGALETQYF.